This TCR beta chain was retrieved from a study of blood T cell repertoires in COVID-19. This clone was counted only a few times. Original analysis: Nucleated cell counts were estimated from reference gene primer amplification. Measured with immunoSEQ multiplex PCR; TCRdb has only the in-frame clones, and not every one. V, J and clone size are those of that table, while D and trimming were read from the DNA. The table shows about 98,000 clones, with over 80% occurring only once. The TCR was taken from a man older than 75 with acute or convalescent COVID-19. Sequencing input: peripheral blood.

This CDR3 is CASSSVNQRNEQFF. In DNA, the CDR3 is TGTGCCAGCAGTTCTGTTAACCAGCGGAATGAGCAGTTCTTC. The chain employs TRBV28 and TRBJ2-1, with D perhaps TRBD2 (5 bases). This CDR3 contains 14 residues. Germline V CDR1 and CDR2: MDHEN, SYDVKM. V lost 4 bases, J lost 7 bases, and 14 bases lay in between.